This TCR beta chain was profiled in a study of shared clonotypes between healthy human individuals (dated by TCRdb to 2019 to 2021). About the full investigation: A couple of women and a few men aged 18 to 49 years were included in the cohort. The study deeply sequenced blood TCR repertoires of five healthy adults to estimate repertoire size and the extent of clonotype sharing between individuals. Each donor's leukapheresis produced roughly between roughly 0.9 and 9 billion PBMCs. Different laboratories and diverse techniques were used to prepare libraries and sequence TCR repertoires, to increase sequencing depth and limit assay-specific biases. For each donor, three plates each were used for CD4 naive and CD4 memory, two plates were used for CD8 naive, and one plate was used for CD8 memory. Overall results and qualifications from the work: Sharing across four donors was observed for approximately 4.6% of naive CD4, around 3.5% of naive CD8, 2% to 2.5% of memory CD4, and over 0.3% of memory CD8 clonotypes. Rarefaction of sorted-subset datasets indicated incomplete sequencing despite the large sequencing depth. Naive subsets generally had larger estimated clonotype richness than memory subsets. Pairwise subsampling led to the expectation that sequencing depth would affect the degree of clonotype sharing among donors. Only blood was sampled, and tissue TCR repertoires likely differ from those in blood. The small number of donors limited the genetic and exposure-history diversity represented. Clonotypes shared by all four sorted-subset donors showed higher generation probabilities than non-shared clonotypes.

CDR3 length: 17 amino acids, cysteine to phenylalanine. The read is trimmed to its CDR3 DNA, 51 bases read in frame from base 1. CDR1 and CDR2 (MGHRA, YSYEKL) derive from the germline V gene. From V the trimming removes 1 base and from J it removes 0 bases, while the gene matches leave 3 bases of the junction unaccounted for. Points on this clone: Its specific antigen is unknown. Base qualities are missing; no much larger clone stands one base away.

The donors were healthy, HIV-negative adults with no recently reported acute infections or vaccinations. All donors were Caucasian adults living in Nashville, Tennessee, USA. CD4+ T cells were enriched by magnetic negative selection, after which naive cells were positively selected on CD45RA and the negative fraction was taken as the memory subset. After blood collection by leukapheresis, PBMCs were isolated using Ficoll-Histopaque density gradient centrifugation and then cryopreserved in the vapor phase of liquid nitrogen. Analytical flow cytometry was used to check the purity and quantity of each magnetically sorted T cell population. Each sorted fraction had its genomic DNA isolated and then quantified by UV absorbance on a Nanodrop 2000c. TCR CDR3 regions were amplified from genomic DNA by multiplex PCR using the deep immunoSEQ assay. Genomic DNA extracted from each cell subset was distributed evenly over all wells of several immunoSEQ 96-well plates, and each plate served as one replicate. For sorted subsets, approximately 210 ng genomic DNA, equal to about 30,000 T cell genomes, was loaded into each replicate PCR. Purified libraries were quantified with a Qubit 3.0 fluorometer, sized on a Bioanalyzer 2100, and re-quantified with the KAPA Library Quantification kit. Each immunoSEQ 96-well plate was sequenced on its own single-read 150-cycle Illumina NextSeq 550 flow cell. Regarding the original processing steps: The immunoSEQ output contained only junctional sequences without quality scores, so filtering could not match that applied to full-length reads. Sequences were annotated with PyIR, a Python wrapper for IgBLAST v1.9, using IMGT germline references to assign V/J genes and CDR3. Reads with weak V/J assignments (E-value above 1e-6), missing CDR3, stop codons, out-of-frame junctions, or ambiguous translated residues were removed. V3J clonotypes were defined as sequences sharing the same inferred V gene, J gene, and CDR3 amino acid sequence. To compute the percentage overlap between repertoires, the number of shared unique clonotypes was divided by the size of the smaller repertoire. Repertoire richness was assessed with RTK rarefaction, the Chao1 estimator, and Recon v2.1 estimates of unobserved clonotypes. Generation probabilities for all TCRbeta clonotypes obtained by the gDNA method from a handful of donors were computed using OLGA. This is the immuneACCESS table as TCRdb keeps it, with only in-frame sequences that have V and J called. A part of the clones is gone; compared with another copy, unresolved V genes explain less than half, and the rest is unexplained. V and J calls plus clone size are reproduced from that table; the DNA served to infer D and trimming. For this sample there are over 1.4 million clones; approximately 97% appear just once. More than 0.9% of the sample is in the top ten clones.

The sequence joins TRBV4-1 to TRBJ2-7; TRBD2 fits 13 bases in the junction. The origin of this receptor is a man aged 25 to 40 in good health. Sequencing was performed on naive CD4+ T cells sorted from blood. This sample's cell subset or site label indicates: CD45RA+ positively selected. The DNA is as follows: TGCGCCAGCAGCCAAGGACTAGCGGGAGGCCCCTCCTACGAGCAGTACTTC. This codes for CASSQGLAGGPSYEQYF.